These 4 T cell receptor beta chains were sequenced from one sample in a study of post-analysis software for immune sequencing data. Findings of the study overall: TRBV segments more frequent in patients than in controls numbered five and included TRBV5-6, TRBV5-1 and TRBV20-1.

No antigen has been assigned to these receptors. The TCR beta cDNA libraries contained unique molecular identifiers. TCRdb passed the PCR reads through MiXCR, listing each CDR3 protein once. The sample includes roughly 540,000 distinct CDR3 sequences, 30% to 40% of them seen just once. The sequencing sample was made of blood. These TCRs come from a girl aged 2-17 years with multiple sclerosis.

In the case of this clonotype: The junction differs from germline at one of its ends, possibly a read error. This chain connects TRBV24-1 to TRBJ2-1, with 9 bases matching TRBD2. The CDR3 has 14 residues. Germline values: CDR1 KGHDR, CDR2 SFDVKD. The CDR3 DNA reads TGTGCCGCCAGTGACAGCGGGGGGAACAATGAGCAGTTCTTC. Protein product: CAASDSGGNNEQFF.

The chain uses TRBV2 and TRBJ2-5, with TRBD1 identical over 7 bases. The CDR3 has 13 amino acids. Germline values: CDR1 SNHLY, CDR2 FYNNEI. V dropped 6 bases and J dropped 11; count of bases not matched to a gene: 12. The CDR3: CASRSQGVHEQYF. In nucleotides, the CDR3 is TGTGCCAGCAGGAGTCAGGGGGTACATGAGCAGTACTTC.

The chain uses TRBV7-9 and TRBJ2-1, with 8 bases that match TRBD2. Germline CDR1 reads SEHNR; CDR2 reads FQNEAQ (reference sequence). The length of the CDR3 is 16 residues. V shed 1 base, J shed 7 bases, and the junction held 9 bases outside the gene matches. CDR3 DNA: TGTGCCAGCAGCTTAGTGGCCGGTACTAGCGGTAATGAGCAGTTCTTC. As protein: CASSLVAGTSGNEQFF. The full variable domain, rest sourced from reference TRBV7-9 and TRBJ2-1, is DTGVSQNPRHKITKRGQNVTFRCDPISEHNRLYWYRQTLGQGPEFLTYFQNEAQLEKSRLLSDRFSAERPKGSFSTLEIQRTEQGDSAMYLCASSLVAGTSGNEQFFGPGTRLTVL.

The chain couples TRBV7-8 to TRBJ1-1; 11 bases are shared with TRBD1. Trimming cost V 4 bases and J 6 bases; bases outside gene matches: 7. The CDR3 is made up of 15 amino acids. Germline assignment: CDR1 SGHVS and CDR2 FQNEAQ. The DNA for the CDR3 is TGTGCCAGCAGCTCCGGGACAGGGGGAGTTTCTGAAGCTTTCTTT. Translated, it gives CASSSGTGGVSEAFF. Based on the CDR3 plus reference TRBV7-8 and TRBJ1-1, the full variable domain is GAGVSQSPRYKVAKRGQDVALRCDPISGHVSLFWYQQALGQGPEFLTYFQNEAQLDKSGLPSDRFFAERPEGSVSTLKIQRTQQEDSAVYLCASSSGTGGVSEAFFGQGTRLTVV.